The 5 T cell receptor beta chains listed next were all sequenced from one sample in a study of Ad26.COV2.S vaccination and SARS-CoV-2 variants. Treatment: about 20 received Ad26.COV2.S at low or high dose, single or two shots; about five received placebo; per-sample allocation not given. Sampling was performed 63 days after the first vaccine or placebo injection. Generated by immunoSEQ multiplex PCR, the TCRdb table keeps only in-frame clones and is missing some. The table includes approximately 480,000 clones, around nine tenths detected once. The sequencing here drew on peripheral blood, taken in a trial of Ad26.COV2.S vaccine versus placebo. These TCRs come from a person between 18 and 59 years old who received the Ad26.COV2.S COVID-19 vaccine or a placebo.

The genes are TRBV9 and TRBJ2-3; no clear D. Germline V gene data show CDR1 as SGDLS and CDR2 as YYNGEE. The CDR3 runs to 14 residues. V lost 2 bases and J lost 2, with 9 bases in between. CDR3 residues: CASSVGQDTDTQYF. CDR3 sequence (DNA): TGTGCCAGCAGCGTTGGTCAGGACACAGATACGCAGTATTTT.

The chain combines TRBV9 with TRBJ2-5; D is unclear. Germline V gene sequence: CDR1 SGDLS, CDR2 YYNGEE. The length of the CDR3 is 16 residues. Deletions cut 3 bases from V and 2 bases from J, with 17 bases between. The CDR3 protein is CASSDGARQAQETQYF. In DNA form, the CDR3 reads TGTGCCAGCAGCGACGGTGCCCGGCAAGCACAAGAGACCCAGTACTTC.

The rearrangement joins TRBV6-1 to TRBJ1-6; D remains ambiguous. Germline lookup yields CDR1 MNHNS and CDR2 SASEGT. The CDR3 is made up of 12 amino acids. The V end lost 3 bases, the J end lost 8 bases, and 5 bases lay between the germline ends. CDR3 DNA sequence: TGTGCCAGCAGTGACGGAGATTCACCCCTCCACTTT. It yields the protein CASSDGDSPLHF.

This clone is a singleton in its sample. The chain carries TRBV7-2 and TRBJ2-4, with 7 bases lining up with TRBD2. The germline CDR1 and CDR2 sequences are SGHTA and FQGNSA. There are 15 residues in the CDR3. V lost 4 bases and J lost 8; bases outside the gene matches: 11. The CDR3 protein is CASSWRKGAGDIQYF. In DNA form, the CDR3 reads TGTGCCAGCAGCTGGCGAAAAGGGGCGGGGGACATTCAGTACTTC.

V usage is TRBV28 and J usage is TRBJ1-1, with 7 bases that match TRBD1. J was trimmed by 3 bases and V by 6 bases; bases with no gene match: 13. The CDR3 is made up of 16 amino acids. Germline CDR1 is MDHEN and CDR2 is SYDVKM. The CDR3 reads CASRTFADRADTEAFF. The CDR3 bases are TGTGCCAGCAGGACTTTCGCCGACAGGGCCGACACTGAAGCTTTCTTT. The variable domain in full, completed from reference TRBV28 and TRBJ1-1, reads DVKVTQSSRYLVKRTGEKVFLECVQDMDHENMFWYRQDPGLGLRLIYFSYDVKMKEKGDIPEGYSVSREKKERFSLILESASTNQTSMYLCASRTFADRADTEAFFGQGTRLTVV.